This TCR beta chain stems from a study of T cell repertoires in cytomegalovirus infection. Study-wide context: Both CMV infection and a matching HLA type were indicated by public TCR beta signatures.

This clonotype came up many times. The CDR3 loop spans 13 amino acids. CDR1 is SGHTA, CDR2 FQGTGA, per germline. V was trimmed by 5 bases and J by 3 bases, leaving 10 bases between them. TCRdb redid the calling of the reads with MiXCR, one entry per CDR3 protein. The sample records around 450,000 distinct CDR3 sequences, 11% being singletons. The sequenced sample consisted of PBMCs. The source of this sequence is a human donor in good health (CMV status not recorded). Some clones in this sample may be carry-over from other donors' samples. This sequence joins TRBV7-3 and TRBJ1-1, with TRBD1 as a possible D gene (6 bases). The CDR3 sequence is CASSVGQYTEAFF. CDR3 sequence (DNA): TGTGCCAGCAGCGTAGGACAGTACACTGAAGCTTTCTTT.